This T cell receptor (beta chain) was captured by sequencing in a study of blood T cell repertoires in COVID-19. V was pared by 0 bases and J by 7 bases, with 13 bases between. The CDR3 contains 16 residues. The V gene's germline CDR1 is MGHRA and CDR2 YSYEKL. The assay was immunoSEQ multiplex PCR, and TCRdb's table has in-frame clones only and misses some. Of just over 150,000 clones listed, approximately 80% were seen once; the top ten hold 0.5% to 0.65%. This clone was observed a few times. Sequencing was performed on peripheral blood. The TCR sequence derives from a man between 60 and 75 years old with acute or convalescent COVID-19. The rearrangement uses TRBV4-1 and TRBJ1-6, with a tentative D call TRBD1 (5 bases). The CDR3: CASSQDRVRANSPLHF. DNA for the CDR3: TGCGCCAGCAGCCAAGACCGCGTCAGGGCGAATTCACCCCTCCACTTT.